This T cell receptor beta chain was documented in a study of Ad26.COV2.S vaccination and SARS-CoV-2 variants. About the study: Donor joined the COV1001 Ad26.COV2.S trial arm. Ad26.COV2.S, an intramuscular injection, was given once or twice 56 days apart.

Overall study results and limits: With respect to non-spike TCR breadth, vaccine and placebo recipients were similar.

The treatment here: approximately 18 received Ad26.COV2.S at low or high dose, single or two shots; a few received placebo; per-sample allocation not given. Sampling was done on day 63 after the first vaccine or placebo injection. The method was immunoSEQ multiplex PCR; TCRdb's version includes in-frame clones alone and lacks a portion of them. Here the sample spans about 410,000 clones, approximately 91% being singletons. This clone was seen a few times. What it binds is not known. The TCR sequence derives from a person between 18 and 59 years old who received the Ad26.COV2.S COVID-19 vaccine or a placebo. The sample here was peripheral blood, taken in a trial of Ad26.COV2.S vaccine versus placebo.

CDR3 sequence reads: CATGTDRGYTF. The CDR3 DNA follows: TGTGCCACCGGGACTGACAGGGGCTACACCTTC. The genes are TRBV2 and TRBJ1-2; TRBD1 might be the D (6 bases). The CDR3 is 11 residues long. Germline CDR1 reads SNHLY; CDR2 reads FYNNEI. With 10 bases removed from V and 8 bases from J, the gap between germline ends came to 14 bases.